This record concerns one TCR beta chain sequence. Its cognate antigen is unknown. This record comes from a study of T cells after yellow fever vaccination. As for the study in general: The authors prepared low-cell-number fractions using SMART-Seq v4 Ultra Low Input. Overall study results and limits: Most primary-vaccination clones reappeared after the booster (just under 98% CD4, 75% to 90% CD8). Clonotype sharing between CD4 and CD8 compartments was small.

TCRdb used MiXCR to reprocess the 5' RACE reads, holding one entry per CDR3 protein. The profile shows about 180,000 distinct CDR3 sequences, roughly 6.2% of them singletons. The CDR3 sequence is 14 residues long. The germline CDR1 and CDR2 sequences are KGHSH and LQKENI. The V and J ends lost 3 bases and 2 bases, in that order; junction bases with no gene match: 3. The starting material was CD4+ T cells sorted from PBMCs, obtained on the day of the first yellow fever vaccination. The gene calls are TRBV18 and TRBJ2-7; 8 bases are shared with TRBD1. The receptor's source is a man in his late teens or twenties who received the YFV17D yellow fever vaccine. The CDR3 protein is CASSPRQGPYEQYV. For the CDR3, the DNA is TGTGCCAGCTCACCCCGACAGGGGCCCTACGAGCAGTACGTC.